This TCR beta chain was found in a study of blood T cells in healthy people across ages. Study observations and caveats: A roughly linear fall in TCR beta diversity per million T cells was seen with increasing age.

In the case of this clonotype: Antigen: not known.

Together with a sample-barcoded 5' primer, a J-beta primer mix was included in a second PCR lasting 7 to 11 cycles. TCRdb recomputed calls from the 5' RACE reads with MiXCR, one row per CDR3 protein. Among 800,000 to 950,000 distinct CDR3 sequences listed, about 44% were seen once. Germline assignment: CDR1 SGHTA and CDR2 FQGNSA. This CDR3 has 18 residues. V trimming: 0 bases; J trimming: 7 bases; junction bases outside the gene matches: 14. The sample was blood. The clonotype originates from a man younger than 45 in good health. The rearrangement links TRBV7-2 to TRBJ2-1; 8 positions agree with TRBD2. The CDR3 DNA sequence: TGTGCCAGCAGCTTAGCCCTTAGTGCTAGCGGGCGGCAGAATGAGCAGTTCTTC. As protein: CASSLALSASGRQNEQFF.